This record looks at one T cell receptor (beta chain) sequence and its context. The antigen remains undetermined. This record comes from a study of T-cell reconstitution after alpha-beta-depleted transplantation in children. The CDR3 length is 15 residues. Trimming at V came to 7 bases and at J to 5 bases, leaving 12 bases not matched to a gene. The germline V gene encodes CDR1 SNHLY and CDR2 FYNNEI. A library of TCRbeta sequences, prepared with unique molecular identifiers, was generated. TCRdb itself ran the PCR reads through MiXCR, one entry per CDR3 protein. This sample has some 830,000 distinct CDR3 sequences, with 15% to 20% found just once. Study-level results: Diversity of TCRbeta at day 60 was high in some patients, arising from surviving recipient T cells and thymic progenitors. Fresh T-cell production supplied most of the T-cell counts and diversity seen one year after transplant. Two months or so post-transplant, alpha-beta T cells reportedly derived from several hundred expanded graft clones.

The chain uses TRBV2 and TRBJ1-1; 8 bases are a match to TRBD1. The sample was PBMCs, mostly from graft donor cells, taken 360 days after TCRalphabeta/CD19-depleted stem cell transplant. This TCR derives from a male patient aged 5 to 17 who had a stem cell transplant for acute lymphoblastic leukemia, so the T cells may come from the graft donor. CDR3: CASILRGQGATEAFF. CDR3 bases: TGTGCCAGCATTTTAAGGGGGCAGGGGGCGACTGAAGCTTTCTTT.